The 5 T cell receptor beta chains presented below share a single source sample, sequenced in a study of blood T cell repertoires in COVID-19 (dated by TCRdb to 2020 to 2022). The library was produced with the immunoSEQ multiplex PCR assay. TCRdb retrieved this table from immuneACCESS and kept in-frame rearrangements only. Not all clones are present; in checked studies, unresolved V genes account for under half, and no reason is known for the remainder. The sample profile shows roughly 180,000 clones; about four fifths of them were found once. About 11% of the sample belongs to the ten largest clones. Sequenced material: PBMCs or T cells enriched from blood (not recorded which). Source of these receptors: a man aged 50-59 years who had recovered from COVID-19.

The rearrangement links TRBV28 to TRBJ2-7, with 11 bases aligning to TRBD2. The CDR3 consists of 15 residues. The germline V gene has CDR1 MDHEN and CDR2 SYDVKM. With V trimmed by 2 bases and J by 3 bases, 3 bases remained unmatched. The CDR3 region has the DNA TGTGCCAGCAGTTTAGGGACTAGCGGATACTACGAGCAGTACTTC. Protein product: CASSLGTSGYYEQYF.

The chain joins TRBV4-2 to TRBJ2-1; 10 bases align to TRBD2. Germline trimming cut 3 bases from V and 2 bases from J; bases unmatched to any gene: 10. Germline values: CDR1 LGHNA, CDR2 YNFKEQ. The CDR3 is made up of 18 amino acids. CDR3 sequence reads: CASSQTQSSGSPYNEQFF. CDR3 coding DNA: TGTGCCAGCAGCCAGACCCAATCTAGCGGGAGCCCCTACAATGAGCAGTTCTTC.

The chain is built from TRBV3-1 (or the pseudogene TRBV3-2) and TRBJ1-1; 8 bases agree with TRBD1. Trimming cost V 5 bases and J 0 bases; bases outside gene matches: 5. The CDR3 consists of 15 residues. Germline CDR1 and CDR2: LGHDT and YNNKEL (reference sequence). CDR3 protein: CASSDSTGVNTEAFF. DNA of the CDR3: TGTGCCAGCAGCGACTCGACAGGGGTGAACACTGAAGCTTTCTTT.

The CDR3 DNA is TGTGCCAGCAGCTCCGGGGGGCCGTCGATGAACACTGAAGCTTTCTTT. Its translation is CASSSGGPSMNTEAFF. This rearrangement joins TRBV5-5 to TRBJ1-1; D possibly corresponds to TRBD1 (6 bases). This CDR3 comprises 16 residues. Trimming stripped 3 bases from V and 0 bases from J, with 15 bases between. CDR1 and CDR2 (germline): SGHKS, YYEKEE (reference sequence).

This rearrangement joins TRBV7-9 to TRBJ2-7, with D possibly being TRBD1 (5 bases). V lost 2 bases, J lost 6 bases, and 20 bases lay in between. The CDR3 has 16 residues. Germline V CDR1 and CDR2: SEHNR, FQNEAQ (reference sequence). CDR3 nucleotide sequence: TGTGCCAGCAGCTTAAAGGGGATGCAGCGAGGTGGCGAGCAGTACTTC. Residues: CASSLKGMQRGGEQYF.